This is a list of T cell receptor beta chains from one sample in a study of T cell responses to AZD1222 COVID-19 vaccine. Libraries were prepared by immunoSEQ multiplex PCR; TCRdb keeps only in-frame clonotypes and omits some of them. The table includes some 99,000 clones, around 85% detected once. Sequences were derived from peripheral blood, sampled 28 days after the second AZD1222 dose. These receptors all stem from an adult who received the AZD1222 COVID-19 vaccine. CDR3s include the opening cysteine and the closing phenylalanine or tryptophan. A D gene is named only where the DNA matches it firmly. Rows give clone size only sometimes, using once, few, many, or a class for an expanded clone.

d_call: -; v_call: TRBV7-9; clone_size: -; j_call: TRBJ2-1; cdr3_nt: TGTGCCAGCAGCCTAGGTCAGGGGCTGGGGAATGAGCAGTTCTTC; cdr3_aa: CASSLGQGLGNEQFF
d_call: -; v_call: TRBV5-5; clone_size: -; j_call: TRBJ1-3; cdr3_nt: TGTGCCAGCAGCTTGCGTGGTGAGAACACCATATATTTT; cdr3_aa: CASSLRGENTIYF
d_call: -; v_call: TRBV19; clone_size: -; j_call: TRBJ2-3; cdr3_nt: TGTGCCTCCTCAGCAGATACGCAGTATTTT; cdr3_aa: CASSADTQYF
d_call: -; v_call: TRBV7-2; clone_size: -; j_call: TRBJ2-7; cdr3_nt: TGTGCCAGCAGCTTTTCCAGTCCTCGGAAGGGGAGCTACGAGCAGTACTTC; cdr3_aa: CASSFSSPRKGSYEQYF
d_call: -; v_call: TRBV6-5; clone_size: -; j_call: TRBJ1-4; cdr3_nt: TGTGCCAGCAGTAACACCGGCAGCCTTAATGAAAAACTGTTTTTT; cdr3_aa: CASSNTGSLNEKLFF
d_call: -; v_call: TRBV6-5; clone_size: -; j_call: TRBJ1-2; cdr3_nt: TGTGCCAGCAGTTCCTCAGTCGGCTACACCTTC; cdr3_aa: CASSSSVGYTF
d_call: TRBD2; v_call: TRBV6-5; clone_size: -; j_call: TRBJ2-7; cdr3_nt: TGTGCCAGCAGACTAGCGGGAAGCTCCTACGAGCAGTACTTC; cdr3_aa: CASRLAGSSYEQYF
d_call: TRBD2; v_call: TRBV9; clone_size: few; j_call: TRBJ2-1; cdr3_nt: TGTGCCAGCAGCGTAGCTCCGCTAGCGGAGACACCTTACAATGAGCAGTTCTTC; cdr3_aa: CASSVAPLAETPYNEQFF
d_call: TRBD1; v_call: TRBV6-5; clone_size: -; j_call: TRBJ1-1; cdr3_nt: TGTGCCAGCAGGCCTAGACAGGGGTACACTGAAGCTTTCTTT; cdr3_aa: CASRPRQGYTEAFF
d_call: TRBD2; v_call: TRBV30; clone_size: -; j_call: TRBJ2-2; cdr3_nt: TGTGCCTGGAGTGACCCGGGGGGGCATCGGACTAGCGGGAGGACCGGGGAGCTGTTTTTT; cdr3_aa: CAWSDPGGHRTSGRTGELFF
d_call: -; v_call: TRBV2; clone_size: -; j_call: TRBJ2-7; cdr3_nt: TGTGCCAGCAGTGGACTAGGCTACGAGCAGTACTTC; cdr3_aa: CASSGLGYEQYF
d_call: -; v_call: TRBV3-1/TRBV3-2; clone_size: -; j_call: TRBJ2-3; cdr3_nt: TGTGCCAGCAGCCAAGATCCCTCGCGGGATACGCAGTATTTT; cdr3_aa: CASSQDPSRDTQYF
d_call: -; v_call: TRBV7-2; clone_size: -; j_call: TRBJ1-2; cdr3_nt: TGTGCCAGCAGCTTAGCGGTCAGGAATGGTGGCTACACCTTC; cdr3_aa: CASSLAVRNGGYTF
d_call: -; v_call: TRBV11-2; clone_size: once; j_call: TRBJ1-2; cdr3_nt: TGTGCCAGCAGCCGAGCCGGGGCCAACTATGGCTACACCTTC; cdr3_aa: CASSRAGANYGYTF
d_call: TRBD1; v_call: TRBV10-3; clone_size: -; j_call: TRBJ2-1; cdr3_nt: TGTGCCACCCGGGACAGCCTCTACAATGAGCAGTTCTTC; cdr3_aa: CATRDSLYNEQFF
d_call: TRBD2; v_call: TRBV6-5; clone_size: -; j_call: TRBJ2-3; cdr3_nt: TGTGCCAGCACCGAACTAGCGGGGGGTCCAGATACGCAGTATTTT; cdr3_aa: CASTELAGGPDTQYF
d_call: -; v_call: TRBV5-1; clone_size: -; j_call: TRBJ2-1; cdr3_nt: TGCGCCAGCAGCTTGGGTGCTACCTACAATGAGCAGTTCTTC; cdr3_aa: CASSLGATYNEQFF
d_call: -; v_call: TRBV21-1; clone_size: -; j_call: TRBJ2-3; cdr3_nt: TGTGCCAGCAGCAAAAATACGGGGGGGCCATCCGATACGCAGTATTTT; cdr3_aa: CASSKNTGGPSDTQYF
d_call: -; v_call: TRBV7-9; clone_size: -; j_call: TRBJ2-2; cdr3_nt: TGTGCCAGCAGCTCCGAATTGAACACCGGGGAGCTGTTTTTT; cdr3_aa: CASSSELNTGELFF
d_call: -; v_call: TRBV6-5; clone_size: once; j_call: TRBJ1-2; cdr3_nt: TGTGCCAGCAGACCCACTGAACGCACCTATGGCTACACCTTC; cdr3_aa: CASRPTERTYGYTF
d_call: TRBD1; v_call: TRBV28; clone_size: -; j_call: TRBJ2-7; cdr3_nt: TGTGCCAGCAGTTCCCAGGGGGCAGGCTACGAGCAGTACTTC; cdr3_aa: CASSSQGAGYEQYF
d_call: -; v_call: TRBV6-1; clone_size: few; j_call: TRBJ2-5; cdr3_nt: TGTGCCAGCAGTGAGGGCCCGGGCCCCTGGGAGACCCAGTACTTC; cdr3_aa: CASSEGPGPWETQYF
d_call: -; v_call: TRBV9; clone_size: -; j_call: TRBJ1-1; cdr3_nt: TGTGCCAGCACCCGGATCGGGACCCCCGAAGCTTTCTTT; cdr3_aa: CASTRIGTPEAFF
d_call: TRBD2; v_call: TRBV10-3; clone_size: -; j_call: TRBJ2-1; cdr3_nt: TGTGCCATCAGTTCCCGCGGGGGGGCAGCTGCTAGGGATGAGCAGTTCTTC; cdr3_aa: CAISSRGGAAARDEQFF
d_call: TRBD2; v_call: TRBV27; clone_size: -; j_call: TRBJ2-3; cdr3_nt: TGTGCCAGCAGTTTCTATAGCGGGAGGGACGATACGCAGTATTTT; cdr3_aa: CASSFYSGRDDTQYF
d_call: -; v_call: TRBV10-3; clone_size: many; j_call: TRBJ2-7; cdr3_nt: TGTGCCACGGAGAAACAGGATTCCTACGAGCAGTACTTC; cdr3_aa: CATEKQDSYEQYF
d_call: -; v_call: TRBV10-3; clone_size: -; j_call: TRBJ1-6; cdr3_nt: TGTGCCATCAGTGGACCCCCCGGATCACCCCTCCACTTT; cdr3_aa: CAISGPPGSPLHF
d_call: TRBD2; v_call: TRBV5-1; clone_size: -; j_call: TRBJ2-6; cdr3_nt: TGCGCCAGCAGCACACTAGCGGGGGCCCTCTCTGGGGCCAACGTCCTGACTTTC; cdr3_aa: CASSTLAGALSGANVLTF
d_call: -; v_call: TRBV6-5; clone_size: once; j_call: TRBJ2-7; cdr3_nt: TGTGCCAGCAGCTCTTCAGGGGACGAGCAGTACTTC; cdr3_aa: CASSSSGDEQYF
d_call: -; v_call: TRBV9; clone_size: -; j_call: TRBJ1-1; cdr3_nt: TGTGCCAGCAGCGTAGACAGTTCGGTGAACACTGAAGCTTTCTTT; cdr3_aa: CASSVDSSVNTEAFF
d_call: TRBD1; v_call: TRBV7-2; clone_size: -; j_call: TRBJ2-1; cdr3_nt: TGTGCCAGCAGCTCGCGTTCGACGAGACAGGGTTCCTACAATGAGCAGTTCTTC; cdr3_aa: CASSSRSTRQGSYNEQFF
d_call: -; v_call: TRBV18; clone_size: once; j_call: TRBJ1-1; cdr3_nt: TGTGCCAGCTCACCTCTAGATGGACGCACTGAAGCTTTCTTT; cdr3_aa: CASSPLDGRTEAFF
d_call: TRBD2; v_call: TRBV27; clone_size: -; j_call: TRBJ2-3; cdr3_nt: TGTGCCAGCAGGCTTTATGGACTAGCGGGGGCCCCAGCTACGCAGTATTTT; cdr3_aa: CASRLYGLAGAPATQYF
d_call: -; v_call: TRBV19; clone_size: -; j_call: TRBJ1-2; cdr3_nt: TGTGCCAGTCGACATCCGACAGCCAACTATGGCTACACCTTC; cdr3_aa: CASRHPTANYGYTF
d_call: TRBD2; v_call: TRBV18; clone_size: -; j_call: TRBJ2-7; cdr3_nt: TGTGCCAGCTCACCGGGACTAGCTACCTACGAGCAGTACTTC; cdr3_aa: CASSPGLATYEQYF
d_call: -; v_call: TRBV7-2; clone_size: -; j_call: TRBJ2-7; cdr3_nt: TGTGCCAGCAGCTTAGATAGTTTCTCCTACGAGCAGTACTTC; cdr3_aa: CASSLDSFSYEQYF
d_call: -; v_call: TRBV5-4; clone_size: -; j_call: TRBJ1-2; cdr3_nt: TGTGCCAGCAGCTTGGATACAACAAGTTATTATGGCTACACCTTC; cdr3_aa: CASSLDTTSYYGYTF
d_call: TRBD1; v_call: TRBV18; clone_size: few; j_call: TRBJ1-4; cdr3_nt: TGTGCCAGCTCACCAAACCGGGACAGCAAGGAAAAACTGTTTTTT; cdr3_aa: CASSPNRDSKEKLFF
d_call: TRBD1; v_call: TRBV10-3; clone_size: -; j_call: TRBJ2-7; cdr3_nt: TGTGCCTCCGAAGGACAGGACTCCTACGAGCAGTACTTC; cdr3_aa: CASEGQDSYEQYF
d_call: TRBD1; v_call: TRBV7-3; clone_size: -; j_call: TRBJ1-2; cdr3_nt: TGTGCCAGCAGCTCGGGACAGGGGGTCGGCTACACCTTC; cdr3_aa: CASSSGQGVGYTF
d_call: -; v_call: TRBV19; clone_size: -; j_call: TRBJ2-1; cdr3_nt: TGTGCCAGTAGTATCGGGCTCCTTGATGAGCAGTTCTTC; cdr3_aa: CASSIGLLDEQFF
d_call: TRBD1; v_call: TRBV5-8; clone_size: -; j_call: TRBJ2-7; cdr3_nt: TGTGCCAGCAGCTTGTGGGGACAGCGAGCCCAATACGAGCAGTACTTC; cdr3_aa: CASSLWGQRAQYEQYF
d_call: -; v_call: TRBV18; clone_size: -; j_call: TRBJ1-1; cdr3_nt: TGTGCCAGCTCAGCGGGGTTTGACACTGAAGCTTTCTTT; cdr3_aa: CASSAGFDTEAFF
d_call: -; v_call: TRBV7-9; clone_size: -; j_call: TRBJ1-2; cdr3_nt: TGTGCCAGCAGTCGTGACATCAACTATGGCTACACCTTC; cdr3_aa: CASSRDINYGYTF
d_call: -; v_call: TRBV3-1/TRBV3-2; clone_size: -; j_call: TRBJ2-7; cdr3_nt: TGTGCCAGCAGCCAGCCGGCGGGGGCACAATACGAGCAGTACTTC; cdr3_aa: CASSQPAGAQYEQYF
d_call: -; v_call: TRBV5-1; clone_size: -; j_call: TRBJ2-3; cdr3_nt: TGCGCCAGCAGCGCGGGGGCCACGAGCACAGATACGCAGTATTTT; cdr3_aa: CASSAGATSTDTQYF
d_call: -; v_call: TRBV6-5; clone_size: -; j_call: TRBJ2-2; cdr3_nt: TGTGCCAGCAGTTCTATTGCAGGGTCCGGGGAGCTGTTTTTT; cdr3_aa: CASSSIAGSGELFF
d_call: TRBD1; v_call: TRBV27; clone_size: -; j_call: TRBJ1-2; cdr3_nt: TGTGCCAGCAGAAGGACAGGGGGCAACTATGGCTACACCTTC; cdr3_aa: CASRRTGGNYGYTF
d_call: -; v_call: TRBV6-5; clone_size: -; j_call: TRBJ1-5; cdr3_nt: TGTGCCAGCAGCTCGGCCAGCATTAGCAATCAGCCCCAGCATTTT; cdr3_aa: CASSSASISNQPQHF
d_call: -; v_call: TRBV5-1; clone_size: -; j_call: TRBJ1-1; cdr3_nt: TGCGCCAGCAGCTTAGGTCACGGGGGAGCCTCCACTGAAGCTTTCTTT; cdr3_aa: CASSLGHGGASTEAFF